A single sample is the source of the 27 T cell receptor beta chains below, sequenced in a study of human T cells and chemical hapten exposure. As to time point: healthy volunteer bleed at 2 weeks. The starting material, unfractionated whole blood, was used for total RNA extraction. TCRdb independently ran MiXCR on the RACE reads; one entry per CDR3 protein. The sample carries 30,000 to 35,000 distinct CDR3 sequences, about 7.7% recorded once. Sequencing input: whole blood. The receptors originated from a human donor in good health. Some clones in this sample may be carry-over from other donors' samples.

This clonotype was seen a few times. The gene calls are TRBV29-1 and TRBJ2-3, with 15 nucleotides matching TRBD2. CDR3 length: 16 residues. Germline-derived CDR1 and CDR2 are SQVTM and ANQGSEA. V gave up 3 bases and J gave up 4 bases; unmatched junction bases: 5. DNA for the CDR3: TGCAGCGTTGACTTGCGGACTAGCGGGAGGGCAGATACGCAGTATTTT. Translation: CSVDLRTSGRADTQYF.

The chain links TRBV6-5 to TRBJ1-1; D remains unclear. CDR1 is MNHEY and CDR2 is SVGAGI in the germline V gene. The CDR3 is 18 residues long. The V end lost 0 bases, the J end lost 5 bases, and 22 bases lay between the germline ends. The CDR3 here is CASSYSIESIQSRTEAFF. The CDR3 DNA reads as TGTGCCAGCAGTTACTCGATCGAGAGTATCCAGAGTCGAACTGAAGCTTTCTTT.

This clonotype was detected ten times or more. This chain's CDR3 is CSAYDPGSSYEQYF. The CDR3 DNA reads TGCAGTGCTTACGACCCTGGGAGCTCCTACGAGCAGTACTTC. The chain recombines TRBV20-1 with TRBJ2-7, with D possibly TRBD2 on 5 matching bases. Trimming left V 5 bases short and J 0 bases short, with 14 bases between. CDR1 and CDR2 (germline): DFQATT, SNEGSKA (reference sequence). This CDR3 spans 14 amino acids.

This clonotype was observed at least ten times. The chain recombines TRBV5-6 with TRBJ1-1, with D hard to call. V was cut by 3 bases and J by 6 bases, with 12 bases left in between. This CDR3 has 13 residues. Per the germline V gene, CDR1 is SGHDT and CDR2 is YYEEEE. The CDR3, as DNA: TGTGCCAGCAGCTCGGTCCAATGGGCTGAAGCTTTCTTT. This codes for CASSSVQWAEAFF. Combining the CDR3 with reference TRBV5-6 and TRBJ1-1 gives the whole variable domain DAGVTQSPTHLIKTRGQQVTLRCSPKSGHDTVSWYQQALGQGPQFIFQYYEEEERQRGNFPDRFSGHQFPNYSSELNVNALLLGDSALYLCASSSVQWAEAFFGQGTRLTVV.

This clonotype was picked up a small number of times. This chain's CDR3 is CASSGQANTEAFF. CDR3 DNA: TGTGCCAGCTCGGGACAGGCGAACACTGAAGCTTTCTTT. The chain employs TRBV18 and TRBJ1-1; 8 bases match TRBD1. The CDR3 spans 13 residues. Germline CDR1 is KGHSH and CDR2 is LQKENI. J gave up 1 base and V 6 bases, and 1 base lay outside the gene matches.

The rearrangement links TRBV20-1 to TRBJ1-5, with D uncertain. Germline CDR1 DFQATT, CDR2 SNEGSKA (reference sequence). The CDR3 covers 15 residues. V lost 0 bases and J 2 bases, leaving 11 bases between the germline ends. This chain's CDR3 is CSARDIGLGNQPQHF. CDR3 in DNA: TGCAGTGCTAGAGATATCGGTTTGGGCAATCAGCCCCAGCATTTT.

This clonotype was seen more than once but under ten times. This rearrangement joins TRBV28 to TRBJ1-1; no definite D call. The germline V gene has CDR1 MDHEN and CDR2 SYDVKM. CDR3 length equals 14 residues. V was pared by 7 bases and J by 0 bases, with 12 bases between. CDR3 sequence reads: CASTAFLMNTEAFF. CDR3 DNA: TGTGCCAGCACAGCATTCTTGATGAACACTGAAGCTTTCTTT.

V gene TRBV21-1 combines with J gene TRBJ1-1; the table calls TRBD1, which could not be checked here. TRBV21-1 is a listed pseudogene. This CDR3 region has 14 residues. The CDR3 nucleotides are TGTGCCAGCAGTCCCTGCGGCAGGGGAACTGAAGCTTTCTTT. It specifies CASSPCGRGTEAFF.

This clonotype occurred many times. V gene TRBV20-1 combines with J gene TRBJ1-5; 7 bases align to TRBD1. The CDR3 is made up of 13 amino acids. Per the germline V gene, CDR1 is DFQATT and CDR2 is SNEGSKA (reference sequence). V lost 6 bases, J lost 5 bases, and 7 bases stayed unmatched. The CDR3 here is CSAAGTADQPQHF. CDR3 nucleotides: TGCAGTGCAGCAGGGACAGCAGATCAGCCCCAGCATTTT.

This clonotype came up many times. The gene calls are TRBV28 and TRBJ1-1, with a possible D match to TRBD1 (6 bases). The CDR3 loop spans 13 amino acids. Deletions cut 6 bases from V and 1 base from J, with 9 bases between. Germline V lookup: CDR1 MDHEN, CDR2 SYDVKM. The CDR3 sequence: CASSGQPNTEAFF. The CDR3 nucleotides read TGTGCCAGCAGCGGACAGCCGAACACTGAAGCTTTCTTT.

The table lists this clonotype with a few counts. V gene TRBV7-2 combines with J gene TRBJ2-5; 7 positions match TRBD1. V was pared by 5 bases and J by 1 base, with 7 bases of the junction left unmatched. This CDR3 spans 15 amino acids. Germline V gives CDR1 SGHTA, CDR2 FQGNSA. Here the CDR3 reads CASSQLQGPQETQYF. The CDR3 nucleotides read TGTGCCAGCAGCCAGTTACAGGGGCCCCAAGAGACCCAGTACTTC.

This clonotype has a handful of counts. The CDR3 DNA sequence: TGCGCCAGCACCACCGGGACTAGCGGGAGTAGTGAGACCCAGTACTTC. This sequence encodes CASTTGTSGSSETQYF. The J gene is TRBJ2-5, the V gene TRBV5-1; 14 bases map to TRBD2. Germline values: CDR1 SGHRS, CDR2 YFSETQ. The trim removed 6 bases at V and 5 bases at J, leaving 9 bases unmatched. This CDR3 region has 16 residues.

This clonotype was detected many times. The CDR3 here is CATKRSEGYQPQHF. The DNA of the CDR3 is TGTGCCACGAAACGGTCGGAGGGGTATCAGCCCCAGCATTTT. The rearrangement links TRBV28 to TRBJ1-5; possibly TRBD1 for D (5 bases). The CDR3 totals 14 residues. Per the germline V gene, CDR1 is MDHEN and CDR2 is SYDVKM. Trimming left V 10 bases short and J 5 bases short, with 18 bases between.

This clonotype has at least ten counts. The chain is built from TRBV12-3 or TRBV12-4 and TRBJ2-1; D may be TRBD2 (7 bases). Between the trimmed V and J ends, which lost 8 bases and 0 bases, there was a span of 14 bases. This CDR3 is built from 15 residues. CDR3 nucleotides: TGTGCCAGCCTGGGAGGGGGGAGCTCCTACAATGAGCAGTTCTTC. It yields the protein CASLGGGSSYNEQFF.

The sample holds a few counts of this clonotype. The chain is built from TRBV14 and TRBJ1-2; D is undetermined. The germline V and J ends were trimmed by 2 bases and 4 bases, with 5 bases remaining between them. The CDR3 has 12 amino acids. Looked up from germline, CDR1 is SGHDN and CDR2 is FVKESK. The CDR3 sequence: CASSQSAYGYTF. As DNA, the CDR3 is TGTGCCAGCAGCCAATCGGCCTATGGCTACACCTTC.

This clonotype has ten or more counts. The chain recombines TRBV13 with TRBJ1-2; 8 bases agree with TRBD1. This CDR3 has 13 residues. CDR1 is PRHDT and CDR2 is FYEKMQ in the germline V gene (reference sequence). The junction had 3 bases not matched to a gene; V was cut back by 8 bases and J by 1 base. CDR3 sequence (DNA): TGTGCCAGCGCAGACAGGGGTAACTATGGCTACACCTTC. Translating it yields CASADRGNYGYTF.

This clonotype was observed many times. The rearrangement links TRBV5-1 to TRBJ2-7; a weak D match, TRBD1 (5 bases). The CDR3 has 15 residues. Per the germline V gene, CDR1 is SGHRS and CDR2 is YFSETQ. Trimming cost V 4 bases and J 3 bases, with 17 bases left between them. The CDR3 nucleotides are TGCGCCAGCAGCCCAAGATCCCAGGGTTTCTACGAGCAGTACTTC. This codes for CASSPRSQGFYEQYF.

The chain uses TRBV23-1 and TRBJ2-1, with D unresolved. TRBV23-1 is an open reading frame whose function is uncertain. The ends were cut back, 0 bases at V and 3 bases at J, with 6 bases in the middle. This CDR3 has 14 amino acids. CDR3 DNA sequence: TGCGCCAGCAGTCAATCTGGCGGCTACAATGAGCAGTTCTTC. The encoded protein is CASSQSGGYNEQFF.

Only a few counts were recorded for this clonotype. This chain connects TRBV25-1 to TRBJ1-1; 10 nucleotides match TRBD1. CDR3 length: 15 residues. V lost 1 base, J lost 4 bases, and 3 bases stayed unmatched. Germline CDR1 MGHDK, CDR2 SYGVNS. CDR3 coding DNA: TGTGCCAGCAGTGAATTAGGACAGGGGGGCACTGAAGCTTTCTTT. It encodes CASSELGQGGTEAFF. The full variable domain, with the rest looked up from reference TRBV25-1 and TRBJ1-1, is EADIYQTPRYLVIGTGKKITLECSQTMGHDKMYWYQQDPGMELHLIHYSYGVNSTEKGDLSSESTVSRIRTEHFPLTLESARPSHTSQYLCASSELGQGGTEAFFGQGTRLTVV.

This clonotype appeared many times. V is TRBV20-1 and J is TRBJ1-1; D remains ambiguous. V was clipped by 5 bases and J by 5 bases, with 6 bases between them. In germline, CDR1 is DFQATT, CDR2 SNEGSKA (reference sequence). There are 10 residues in the CDR3. The CDR3 here is CSAGYTEAFF. CDR3 bases: TGCAGTGCTGGATATACTGAAGCTTTCTTT.

This clonotype appeared many times. The chain uses TRBV3-1 and TRBJ2-2, with D perhaps matching TRBD1 or TRBD2 (6 bases each). Trimming left V 0 bases short and J 5 bases short, with 13 bases between. CDR1 and CDR2 from the germline V gene are LGHDT and YNNKEL (reference sequence). The CDR3 sequence is 16 residues long. CDR3 region: CASSQEWGANTGELFF. The CDR3 region has the DNA TGTGCCAGCAGCCAAGAATGGGGGGCAAATACCGGGGAGCTGTTTTTT.

The sample holds many counts of this clonotype. V is TRBV5-6 and J is TRBJ1-1; D remains ambiguous. This CDR3 spans 13 amino acids. The germline V gene encodes CDR1 SGHDT and CDR2 YYEEEE. V dropped 4 bases and J dropped 4 bases, with 11 bases sitting between them. The CDR3 nucleotides read TGTGCCAGCAGCATAGGACGGTTCACTGAAGCTTTCTTT. Its translation is CASSIGRFTEAFF.

This chain links TRBV28 with TRBJ1-1; TRBD1 aligns across 8 bases. The CDR3 contains 14 residues. Germline CDR1 reads MDHEN; CDR2 reads SYDVKM. The V segment lost 5 bases and the J segment 6 bases; nucleotides outside the gene matches: 8. The DNA for the CDR3 is TGTGCCAGCAGTCTGGGTAGGACAGGGTCTGAAGCTTTCTTT. This gives the protein CASSLGRTGSEAFF.

This sequence joins TRBV20-1 and TRBJ1-4; TRBD1 might be the D (5 bases). CDR1 and CDR2 from the germline V gene are DFQATT and SNEGSKA (reference sequence). Trimming removed 1 base from V and 0 bases from J, with 9 bases in between. The CDR3 totals 15 residues. CDR3 sequence reads: CSARVRGSTNEKLFF. DNA of the CDR3: TGCAGTGCTAGAGTACGGGGGTCAACTAATGAAAAACTGTTTTTT.

This clonotype appeared many times. This chain uses TRBV6-1 with TRBJ2-3; D is possibly TRBD1 (6 bases). This CDR3 is built from 16 residues. The germline CDR1 and CDR2 sequences are MNHNS and SASEGT. V was pared by 2 bases and J by 7 bases, with 19 bases between. CDR3 residues: CASSERVGQGANTQYF. The DNA for the CDR3 is TGTGCCAGCAGTGAACGGGTGGGACAAGGTGCGAATACGCAGTATTTT.

This clonotype was found many times. This chain uses TRBV12-5 with TRBJ2-7, with D perhaps TRBD2 (6 bases). The CDR3 is 16 amino acids. The V and J ends lost 1 base and 5 bases respectively, with 18 bases between them. Germline V gives CDR1 LGHNT, CDR2 FRNRAP. CDR3 region: CASGLGFRLADHEQYF. In nucleotides, the CDR3 is TGTGCTAGTGGTTTGGGGTTCAGATTAGCGGATCACGAGCAGTACTTC. Full variable domain (remainder filled in from reference TRBV12-5 and TRBJ2-7): DARVTQTPRHKVTEMGQEVTMRCQPILGHNTVFWYRQTMMQGLELLAYFRNRAPLDDSGMPKDRFSAEMPDATLATLKIQPSEPRDSAVYFCASGLGFRLADHEQYFGPGTRLTVT.

Ten or more counts support this clonotype. The chain is built from TRBV21-1 and TRBJ2-5; the table's D call of TRBD2 was not tested on the DNA. TRBV21-1 represents a pseudogene. This CDR3 region has 19 residues. This chain's CDR3 is CASSHKRGQRCFSQETQYF. Written as DNA, the CDR3 is TGTGCCAGCAGCCATAAACGCGGGCAACGTTGCTTCTCCCAAGAGACCCAGTACTTC.